Reported below is one TCR beta chain. This specimen comes from a study of technical replicates of blood from several donors. Looked up from germline, CDR1 is SGHRS and CDR2 is YFSETQ. This CDR3 is 16 amino acids long. The V and J ends lost 1 base and 2 bases, in that order; junction bases with no gene match: 6. TCRdb keeps only in-frame clones here, not all; method: immunoSEQ multiplex PCR. Altogether about 84,000 clones are present, about 98% being singletons, with the ten largest covering around 0.15%. V gene TRBV5-1 combines with J gene TRBJ1-1, with 9 bases matching TRBD1. This TCR was recovered from a human donor in good health. What was sequenced was T cells isolated from PBMCs. CDR3 in amino acids: CASSLREQGANTEAFF. The CDR3 nucleotides are TGCGCCAGCAGCTTGAGGGAACAGGGGGCTAACACTGAAGCTTTCTTT.